This note documents a single T cell receptor (beta chain) sequence. Its specificity is not known. The sample is drawn from a study of early T cells in non-severe SARS-CoV-2 infection. General observations from the study: There was a bias toward anti-spike CD8 responses in VDJdb matching, which missed private and CD4 specificities.

V was trimmed by 5 bases and J by 6 bases, leaving 11 bases between them. Germline CDR1 is MDHEN and CDR2 is SYDVKM. CDR3 length equals 13 residues. TCRdb reprocessed the 5' RACE reads with MiXCR, giving one entry per CDR3 protein. The sample lists fewer than 85,000 distinct CDR3 sequences, 15% to 19% seen once, with approximately 12% in the top ten. The source material was whole blood. The receptor was derived from an adult who was a healthcare worker with PCR-confirmed SARS-CoV-2 infection or an uninfected control (not recorded which). This chain joins TRBV28 and TRBJ2-1; possibly TRBD1 for D (6 bases). For the CDR3, the DNA is TGTGCCAGCAGTCCCCGGGACATCAATGAGCAGTTCTTC. It translates to CASSPRDINEQFF.